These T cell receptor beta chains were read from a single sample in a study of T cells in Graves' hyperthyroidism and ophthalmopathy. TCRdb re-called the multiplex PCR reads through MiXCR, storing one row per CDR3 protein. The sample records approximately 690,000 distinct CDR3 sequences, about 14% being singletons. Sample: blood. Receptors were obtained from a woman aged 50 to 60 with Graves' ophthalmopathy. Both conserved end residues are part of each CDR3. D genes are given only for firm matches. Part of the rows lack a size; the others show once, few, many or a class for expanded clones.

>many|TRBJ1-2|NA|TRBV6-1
CASSEAADGRAYGYTF
TGTGCCAGCAGTGAAGCTGCAGACGGCAGAGCCTATGGCTACACCTTC
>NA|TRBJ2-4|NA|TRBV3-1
CASSHGPPAGIQYF
TGTGCCAGCAGCCACGGACCCCCCGCTGGCATTCAGTACTTC
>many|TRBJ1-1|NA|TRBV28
CASSQYRAYTAAFF
TGTGCCAGCAGTCAGTACAGGGCGTACACTGCAGCTTTCTTT
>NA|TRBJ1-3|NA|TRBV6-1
CASSRAEGPYTIYF
TGTGCCAGCAGCCGGGCGGAGGGGCCATACACCATATATTTT
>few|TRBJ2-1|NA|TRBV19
CASSITGAGVVQFF
TGTGCCAGTAGTATCACAGGGGCGGGAGTGGTGCAGTTCTTC
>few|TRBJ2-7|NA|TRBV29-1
CSVVTRTLEFYEQYF
TGCAGCGTTGTCACACGGACTTTGGAATTCTACGAGCAGTACTTC
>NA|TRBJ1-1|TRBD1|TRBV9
CASSVTGGPYTEAFF
TGTGCCAGCAGCGTCACAGGGGGACCCTACACTGAAGCTTTCTTT
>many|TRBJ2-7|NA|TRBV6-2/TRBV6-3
CASSQRVEITPYEQYF
TGTGCCAGCAGTCAAAGGGTGGAGATCACACCCTACGAGCAGTACTTC
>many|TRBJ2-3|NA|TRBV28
CASSSGAFTQYF
TGTGCCAGCAGTTCGGGGGCGTTTACGCAGTATTTT
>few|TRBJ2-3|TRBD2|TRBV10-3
CATGLAGGEDTQYF
TGTGCCACGGGACTAGCGGGAGGGGAAGATACGCAGTATTTT
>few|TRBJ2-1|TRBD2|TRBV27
CASSTLAGGLSYNEQFF
TGTGCCAGCAGTACCCTAGCGGGAGGTCTATCCTACAATGAGCAGTTCTTC
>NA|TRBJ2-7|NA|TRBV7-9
CASSLAFAGARYNEQYF
TGTGCCAGCAGCTTAGCTTTCGCAGGGGCTAGGTACAACGAGCAGTACTTC
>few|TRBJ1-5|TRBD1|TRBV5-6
CASSRRTGENQPQHF
TGTGCCAGCAGCCGAAGGACAGGGGAGAATCAGCCCCAGCATTTT
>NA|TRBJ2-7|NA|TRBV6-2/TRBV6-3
CASSYFRGAGWEQYF
TGTGCCAGCAGTTACTTCCGGGGGGCTGGTTGGGAGCAGTACTTC
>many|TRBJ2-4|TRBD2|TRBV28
CASSLYNLAGVTLAKNIQYF
TGTGCCAGCAGTTTGTACAATCTAGCGGGAGTAACGCTAGCCAAAAACATTCAGTACTTC
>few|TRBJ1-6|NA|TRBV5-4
CASSLDKVAPLHF
TGTGCCAGCAGCTTGGACAAAGTGGCACCCCTCCACTTT
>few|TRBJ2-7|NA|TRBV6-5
CASSYADYEQYF
TGTGCCAGCAGTTACGCGGATTACGAGCAGTACTTC
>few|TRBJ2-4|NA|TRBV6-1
CASSELVAKNIQYF
TGTGCCAGCAGTGAATTGGTCGCCAAAAACATTCAGTACTTC
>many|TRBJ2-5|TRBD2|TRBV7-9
CASSLGLAGEIVTQYF
TGTGCCAGCAGCCTAGGACTAGCGGGAGAGATCGTGACCCAGTACTTC
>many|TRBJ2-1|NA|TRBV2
CASRRGSGSSYNEQFF
TGTGCCAGCAGGAGGGGGTCTGGGAGCTCCTACAATGAGCAGTTCTTC
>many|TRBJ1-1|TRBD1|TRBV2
CASSVQGQREAFF
TGTGCCAGCAGTGTCCAGGGACAGCGTGAAGCTTTCTTT
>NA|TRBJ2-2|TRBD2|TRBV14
CASSQDPAGVRTGELFF
TGTGCCAGCAGCCAAGACCCGGCGGGAGTACGTACCGGGGAGCTGTTTTTT
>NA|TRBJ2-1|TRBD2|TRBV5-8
CASSTLGLAGPAFSYNEQFF
TGTGCCAGCAGCACTTTAGGACTAGCGGGACCAGCCTTCTCCTACAATGAGCAGTTCTTC
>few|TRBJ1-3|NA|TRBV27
CASKRRGESGNTIYF
TGTGCCAGCAAACGACGGGGGGAGTCTGGAAACACCATATATTTT
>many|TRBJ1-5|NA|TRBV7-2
CASSFLPAQPQHF
TGTGCCAGCAGCTTCTTACCGGCTCAGCCCCAGCATTTT
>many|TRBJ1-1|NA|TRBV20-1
CSAPRKAGMNTEAFF
TGCAGTGCCCCCAGGAAGGCAGGAATGAACACTGAAGCTTTCTTT
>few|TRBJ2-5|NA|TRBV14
CASSQRDQETQYF
TGTGCCAGCAGCCAACGGGACCAGGAGACCCAGTACTTC
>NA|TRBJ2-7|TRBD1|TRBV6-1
CASRQGGGSYEQYF
TGTGCCAGCAGACAGGGGGGAGGCTCCTACGAGCAGTACTTC
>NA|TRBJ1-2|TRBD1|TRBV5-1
CASSLTGVLGYGYTF
TGCGCCAGCAGCTTGACAGGGGTATTAGGCTATGGCTACACCTTC
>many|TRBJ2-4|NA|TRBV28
CASSSKGPLAKNIQYF
TGTGCCAGCAGTTCTAAGGGGCCCTTAGCCAAAAACATTCAGTACTTC
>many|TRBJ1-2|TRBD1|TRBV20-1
CSARDRTGSRYGYTF
TGCAGTGCTAGGGATAGGACAGGGAGTCGCTATGGCTACACCTTC
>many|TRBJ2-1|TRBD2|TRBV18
CASSPPGLAGIEQFF
TGTGCCAGCTCACCGCCGGGACTAGCGGGAATTGAGCAGTTCTTC
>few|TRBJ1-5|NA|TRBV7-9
CASSLDQDTQPQHF
TGTGCCAGCAGCCTGGACCAAGACACACAGCCCCAGCATTTT
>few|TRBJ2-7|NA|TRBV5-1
CASREKNEQYF
TGCGCCAGCAGGGAAAAGAACGAGCAGTACTTC
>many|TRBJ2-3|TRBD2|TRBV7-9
CASSLPPSGRISTDTQYF
TGTGCCAGCAGCTTACCCCCGAGCGGGAGGATTAGCACAGATACGCAGTATTTT
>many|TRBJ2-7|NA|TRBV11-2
CASSLDRWGLSSYEQYF
TGTGCCAGCAGCTTAGATCGGTGGGGACTCTCCTCCTACGAGCAGTACTTC
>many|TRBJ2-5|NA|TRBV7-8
CGWGRRQETQYF
TGCGGCTGGGGCAGGCGCCAAGAGACCCAGTACTTC
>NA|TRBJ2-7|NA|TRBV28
CASSLVMVNEQYF
TGTGCCAGCAGTTTAGTAATGGTCAACGAGCAGTACTTC
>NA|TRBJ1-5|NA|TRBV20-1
CSASGRTENQPQHF
TGCAGTGCTAGTGGAAGGACAGAAAATCAGCCCCAGCATTTT
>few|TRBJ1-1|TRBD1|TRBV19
CASSIDRVGTEAFF
TGTGCCAGTAGTATTGACAGGGTGGGCACTGAAGCTTTCTTT
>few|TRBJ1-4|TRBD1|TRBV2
CASRYRDREPAGDEKLFF
TGTGCCAGCAGATACCGGGACAGGGAACCTGCCGGGGATGAAAAACTGTTTTTT
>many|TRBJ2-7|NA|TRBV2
CASTLNRDTPWREQYF
TGTGCCAGCACCTTGAACCGGGACACCCCTTGGAGAGAGCAGTACTTC
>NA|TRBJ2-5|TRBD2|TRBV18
CASSSDILSGREETQYF
TGTGCCAGCTCATCGGATATTTTAAGCGGGAGGGAAGAGACCCAGTACTTC
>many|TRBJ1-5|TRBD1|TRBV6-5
CASSYDRGSNQPQHF
TGTGCCAGCAGTTACGACAGGGGAAGCAATCAGCCCCAGCATTTT
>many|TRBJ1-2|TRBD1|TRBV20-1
CSARVPGTVGYTF
TGCAGTGCTAGAGTCCCGGGGACAGTTGGCTACACCTTC
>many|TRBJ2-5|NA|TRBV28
CASSSNPGPGALAQYF
TGTGCCAGCAGTTCCAACCCCGGCCCGGGGGCTCTGGCCCAGTACTTC
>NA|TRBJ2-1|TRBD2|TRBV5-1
CAGSQDGTSGTYNEQFF
TGCGCCGGCAGCCAAGATGGTACTAGCGGGACCTACAATGAGCAGTTCTTC
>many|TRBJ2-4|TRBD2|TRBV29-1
CSVETGGLAGRSSKNIQYF
TGCAGCGTTGAGACCGGTGGACTAGCGGGACGGAGCAGCAAAAACATTCAGTACTTC